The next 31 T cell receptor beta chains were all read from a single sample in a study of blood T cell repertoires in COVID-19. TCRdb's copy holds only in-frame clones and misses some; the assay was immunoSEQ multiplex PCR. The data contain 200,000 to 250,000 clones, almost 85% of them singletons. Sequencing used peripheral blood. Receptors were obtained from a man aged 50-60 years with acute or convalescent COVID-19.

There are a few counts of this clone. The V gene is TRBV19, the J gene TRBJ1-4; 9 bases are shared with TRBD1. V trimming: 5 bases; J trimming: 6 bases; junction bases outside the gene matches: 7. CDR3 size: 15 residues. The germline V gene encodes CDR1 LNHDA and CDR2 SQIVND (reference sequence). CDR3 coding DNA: TGTGCCAGTAGTTCCTCGGACAGGGGATATGAAAAACTGTTTTTT. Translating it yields CASSSSDRGYEKLFF.

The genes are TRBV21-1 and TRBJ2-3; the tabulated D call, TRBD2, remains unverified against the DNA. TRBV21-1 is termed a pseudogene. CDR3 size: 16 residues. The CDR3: CASSVRSNPNTDTQYF. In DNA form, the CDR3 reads TGTGCCAGCAGCGTTCGATCAAATCCTAACACAGATACGCAGTATTTT.

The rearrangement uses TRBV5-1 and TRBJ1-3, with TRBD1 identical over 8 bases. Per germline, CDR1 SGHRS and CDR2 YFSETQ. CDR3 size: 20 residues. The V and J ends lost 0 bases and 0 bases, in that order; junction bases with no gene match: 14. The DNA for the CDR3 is TGCGCCAGCAGCTTGGGCCGTCCGGACAGGGCTGCCATCTCTGGAAACACCATATATTTT. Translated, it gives CASSLGRPDRAAISGNTIYF.

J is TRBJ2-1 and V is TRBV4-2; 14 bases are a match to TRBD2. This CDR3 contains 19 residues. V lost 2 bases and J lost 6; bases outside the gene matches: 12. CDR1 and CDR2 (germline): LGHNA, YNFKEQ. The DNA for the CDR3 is TGTGCCAGCAGCCAAACGGGACTAGCGGGAGAATTTCGAGGCAATGAGCAGTTCTTC. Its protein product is CASSQTGLAGEFRGNEQFF.

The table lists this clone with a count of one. CDR3 DNA sequence: TGTGCCAGCAGCGGCCGGGGGACCTATGGCTACACCTTC. Translation: CASSGRGTYGYTF. This chain joins TRBV9 and TRBJ1-2; D is perhaps TRBD1 (5 bases). CDR1 and CDR2 from the germline V gene are SGDLS and YYNGEE. V was pared by 3 bases and J by 4 bases, with 10 bases between. This CDR3 region has 13 residues.

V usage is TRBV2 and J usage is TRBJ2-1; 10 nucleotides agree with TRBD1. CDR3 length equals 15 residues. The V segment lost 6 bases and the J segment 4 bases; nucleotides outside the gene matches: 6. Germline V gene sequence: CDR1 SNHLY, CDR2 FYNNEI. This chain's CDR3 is CASRLPGQGYNEQFF. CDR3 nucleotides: TGTGCCAGCAGATTACCGGGACAGGGGTACAATGAGCAGTTCTTC. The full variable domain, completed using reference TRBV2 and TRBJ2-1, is EPEVTQTPSHQVTQMGQEVILRCVPISNHLYFYWYRQILGQKVEFLVSFYNNEISEKSEIFDDQFSVERPDGSNFTLKIRSTKLEDSAMYFCASRLPGQGYNEQFFGPGTRLTVL.

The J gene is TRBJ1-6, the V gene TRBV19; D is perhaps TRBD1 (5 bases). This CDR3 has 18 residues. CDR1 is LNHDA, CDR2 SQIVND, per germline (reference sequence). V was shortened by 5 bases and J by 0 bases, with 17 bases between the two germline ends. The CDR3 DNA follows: TGTGCCAGTAGTCGATCCCGGGACGGGAGCTCCTATAATTCACCCCTCCACTTT. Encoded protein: CASSRSRDGSSYNSPLHF.

This CDR3 reads CAWSDGYTQYGYTF. In nucleotides, the CDR3 is TGTGCCTGGAGTGACGGGTACACCCAATATGGCTACACCTTC. The gene calls are TRBV30 and TRBJ1-2; no firm D call. Per the germline V gene, CDR1 is GTSNPN and CDR2 is SVGIG (reference sequence). This CDR3 has 14 residues. V gave up 1 base and J gave up 5 bases, with 14 bases separating them.

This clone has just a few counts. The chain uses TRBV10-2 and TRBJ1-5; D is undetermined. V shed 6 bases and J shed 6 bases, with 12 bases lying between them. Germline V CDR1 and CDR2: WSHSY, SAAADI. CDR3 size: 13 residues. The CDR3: CASSSGVGQPQHF. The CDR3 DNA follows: TGCGCCAGCAGCTCCGGAGTAGGTCAGCCCCAGCATTTT.

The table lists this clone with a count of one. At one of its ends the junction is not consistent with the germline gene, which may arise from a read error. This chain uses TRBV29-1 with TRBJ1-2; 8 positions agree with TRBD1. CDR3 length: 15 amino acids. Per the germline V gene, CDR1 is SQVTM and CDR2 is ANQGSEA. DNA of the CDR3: TGCAGCGTTCAAGAGTCGGGACAGGTCCGACGAGGCTACACCTTC. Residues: CSVQESGQVRRGYTF. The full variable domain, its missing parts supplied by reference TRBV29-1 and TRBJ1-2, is SAVISQKPSRDICQRGTSLTIQCQVDSQVTMMFWYRQQPGQSLTLIATANQGSEATYESGFVIDKFPISRPNLTFSTLTVSNMSPEDSSIYLCSVQESGQVRRGYTFGSGTRLTVV.

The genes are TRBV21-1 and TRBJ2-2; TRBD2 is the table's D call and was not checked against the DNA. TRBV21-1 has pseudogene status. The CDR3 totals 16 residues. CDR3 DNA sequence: TGTGCCAGCAGCTCTCACCCGCCGGGGAGCACCGGGGAGCTGTTTTTT. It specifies CASSSHPPGSTGELFF.

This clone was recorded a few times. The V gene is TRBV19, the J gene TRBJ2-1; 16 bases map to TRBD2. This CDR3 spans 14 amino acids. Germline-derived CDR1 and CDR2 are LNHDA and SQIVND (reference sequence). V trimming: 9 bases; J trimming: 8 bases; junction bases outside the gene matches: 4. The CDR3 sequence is CARGTSGRVYEQFF. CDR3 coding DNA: TGTGCCAGAGGGACTAGCGGGAGGGTCTATGAGCAGTTCTTC.

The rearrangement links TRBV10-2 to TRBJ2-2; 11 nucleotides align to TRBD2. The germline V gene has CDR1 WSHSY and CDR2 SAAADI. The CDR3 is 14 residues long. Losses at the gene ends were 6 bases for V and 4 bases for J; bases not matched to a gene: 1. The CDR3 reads CASRTSGTTGELFF. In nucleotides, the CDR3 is TGCGCCAGCAGGACTAGCGGGACCACCGGGGAGCTGTTTTTT.

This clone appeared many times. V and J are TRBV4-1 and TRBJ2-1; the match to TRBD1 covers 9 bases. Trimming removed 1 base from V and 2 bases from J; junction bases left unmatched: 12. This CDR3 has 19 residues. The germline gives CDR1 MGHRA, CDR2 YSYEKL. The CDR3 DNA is TGCGCCAGCAGCCAAGCTAATAAAGGGACAGGGCTTCCCTACAATGAGCAGTTCTTC. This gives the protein CASSQANKGTGLPYNEQFF.

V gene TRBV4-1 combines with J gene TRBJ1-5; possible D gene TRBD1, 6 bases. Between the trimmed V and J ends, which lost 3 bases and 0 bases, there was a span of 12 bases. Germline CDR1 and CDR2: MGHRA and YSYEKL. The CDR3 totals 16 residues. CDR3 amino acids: CASSHGQFYSNQPQHF. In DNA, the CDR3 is TGCGCCAGCAGCCACGGACAGTTTTATAGCAATCAGCCCCAGCATTTT.

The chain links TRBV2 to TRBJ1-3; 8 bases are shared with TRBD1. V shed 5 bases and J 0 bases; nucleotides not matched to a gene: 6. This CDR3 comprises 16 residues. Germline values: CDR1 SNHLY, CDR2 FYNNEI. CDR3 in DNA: TGTGCCAGCAGTTCCGGGACAGGAGGCTCTGGAAACACCATATATTTT. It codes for CASSSGTGGSGNTIYF. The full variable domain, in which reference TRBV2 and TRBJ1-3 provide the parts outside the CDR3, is EPEVTQTPSHQVTQMGQEVILRCVPISNHLYFYWYRQILGQKVEFLVSFYNNEISEKSEIFDDQFSVERPDGSNFTLKIRSTKLEDSAMYFCASSSGTGGSGNTIYFGEGSWLTVV.

The CDR3 protein is CASQAGGSQPQHF. The CDR3 nucleotides are TGTGCCAGTCAGGCGGGGGGGAGTCAGCCCCAGCATTTT. The chain recombines TRBV28 with TRBJ1-5; possibly TRBD1 for D (5 bases). The CDR3 is made up of 13 amino acids. Per the germline V gene, CDR1 is MDHEN and CDR2 is SYDVKM. The V gene lost 9 bases and the J gene lost 6 bases, with 15 bases spanning the gap.

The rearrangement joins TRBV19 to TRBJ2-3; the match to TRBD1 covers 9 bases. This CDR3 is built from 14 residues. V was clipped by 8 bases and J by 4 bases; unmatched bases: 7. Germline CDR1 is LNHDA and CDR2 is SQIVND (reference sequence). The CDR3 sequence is CASAGTGISDTQYF. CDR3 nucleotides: TGTGCCAGTGCCGGGACAGGGATTTCAGATACGCAGTATTTT.

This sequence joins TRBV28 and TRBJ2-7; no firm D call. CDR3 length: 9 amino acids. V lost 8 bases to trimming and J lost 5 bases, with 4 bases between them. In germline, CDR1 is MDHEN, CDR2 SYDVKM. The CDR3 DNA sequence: TGTGCCAGCGGGCACGAGCAGTACTTC. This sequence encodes CASGHEQYF.

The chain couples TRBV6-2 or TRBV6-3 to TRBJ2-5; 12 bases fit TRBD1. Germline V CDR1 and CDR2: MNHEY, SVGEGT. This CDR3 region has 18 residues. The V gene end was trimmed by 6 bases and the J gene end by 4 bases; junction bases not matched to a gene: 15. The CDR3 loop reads CASSRLGTGGSAGETQYF. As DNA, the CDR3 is TGTGCCAGCAGCCGGTTGGGGACAGGGGGCTCCGCAGGAGAGACCCAGTACTTC.

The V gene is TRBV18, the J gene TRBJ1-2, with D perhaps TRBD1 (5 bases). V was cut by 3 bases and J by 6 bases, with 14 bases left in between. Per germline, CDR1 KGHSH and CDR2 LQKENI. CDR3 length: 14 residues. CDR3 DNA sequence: TGTGCCAGCTCACCCGGGACTGGCTTACATGGCTACACCTTC. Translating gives CASSPGTGLHGYTF.

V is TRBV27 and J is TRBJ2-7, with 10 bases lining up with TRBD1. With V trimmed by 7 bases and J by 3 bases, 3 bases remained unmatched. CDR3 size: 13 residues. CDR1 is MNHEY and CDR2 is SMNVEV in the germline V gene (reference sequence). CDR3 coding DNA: TGTGCCAGCACTGACAGGGGGCACTACGAGCAGTACTTC. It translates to CASTDRGHYEQYF.

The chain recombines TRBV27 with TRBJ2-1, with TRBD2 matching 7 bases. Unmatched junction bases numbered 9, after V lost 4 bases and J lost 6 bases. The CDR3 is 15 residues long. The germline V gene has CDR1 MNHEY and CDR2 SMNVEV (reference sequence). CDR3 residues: CASSSSGVGFNEQFF. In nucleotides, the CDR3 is TGTGCCAGCAGTTCAAGCGGGGTGGGGTTCAATGAGCAGTTCTTC.

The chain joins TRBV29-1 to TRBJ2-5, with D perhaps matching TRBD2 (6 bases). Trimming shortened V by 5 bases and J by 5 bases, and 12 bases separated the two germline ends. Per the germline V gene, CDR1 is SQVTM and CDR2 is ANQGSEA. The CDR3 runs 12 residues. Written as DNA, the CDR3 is TGCAGCGTTTTTCTCGGGAGTGAGACCCAGTACTTC. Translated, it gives CSVFLGSETQYF.

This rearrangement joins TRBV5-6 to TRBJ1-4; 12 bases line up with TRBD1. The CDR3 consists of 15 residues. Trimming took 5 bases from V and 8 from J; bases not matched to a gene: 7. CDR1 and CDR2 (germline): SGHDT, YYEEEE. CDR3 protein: CASSFTGTGGEKLFF. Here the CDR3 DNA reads TGTGCCAGCAGTTTTACCGGGACAGGGGGCGAAAAACTGTTTTTT. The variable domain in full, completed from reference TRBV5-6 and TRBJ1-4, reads DAGVTQSPTHLIKTRGQQVTLRCSPKSGHDTVSWYQQALGQGPQFIFQYYEEEERQRGNFPDRFSGHQFPNYSSELNVNALLLGDSALYLCASSFTGTGGEKLFFGSGTQLSVL.

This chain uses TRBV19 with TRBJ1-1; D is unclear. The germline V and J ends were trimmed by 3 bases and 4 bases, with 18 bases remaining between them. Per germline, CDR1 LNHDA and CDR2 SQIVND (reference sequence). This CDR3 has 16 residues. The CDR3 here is CASSIHSAGGRTEAFF. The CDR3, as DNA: TGTGCCAGTAGTATCCATTCGGCAGGAGGCCGCACTGAAGCTTTCTTT.

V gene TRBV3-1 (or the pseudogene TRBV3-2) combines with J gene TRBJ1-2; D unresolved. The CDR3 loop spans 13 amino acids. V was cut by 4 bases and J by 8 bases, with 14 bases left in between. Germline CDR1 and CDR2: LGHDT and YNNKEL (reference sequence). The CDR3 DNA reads TGTGCCAGCAGCCTGAGGAGGGTCGGAGGCTACACCTTC. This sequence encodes CASSLRRVGGYTF.

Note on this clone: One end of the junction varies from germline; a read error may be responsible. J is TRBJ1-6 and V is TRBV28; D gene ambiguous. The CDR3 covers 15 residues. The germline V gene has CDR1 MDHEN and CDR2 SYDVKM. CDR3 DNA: TGTGCCAGCAGTTTACCAGAATCCTTTAATTCACCCCTCCACTTT. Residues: CASSLPESFNSPLHF. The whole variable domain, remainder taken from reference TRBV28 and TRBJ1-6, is DVKVTQSSRYLVKRTGEKVFLECVQDMDHENMFWYRQDPGLGLRLIYFSYDVKMKEKGDIPEGYSVSREKKERFSLILESASTNQTSMYLCASSLPESFNSPLHFGNGTRLTVT.

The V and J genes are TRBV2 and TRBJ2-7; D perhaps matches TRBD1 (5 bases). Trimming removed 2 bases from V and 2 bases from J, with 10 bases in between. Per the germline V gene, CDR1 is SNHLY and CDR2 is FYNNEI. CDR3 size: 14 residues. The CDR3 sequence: CASSELGATYEQYF. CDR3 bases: TGTGCCAGCAGTGAACTAGGGGCCACCTACGAGCAGTACTTC.

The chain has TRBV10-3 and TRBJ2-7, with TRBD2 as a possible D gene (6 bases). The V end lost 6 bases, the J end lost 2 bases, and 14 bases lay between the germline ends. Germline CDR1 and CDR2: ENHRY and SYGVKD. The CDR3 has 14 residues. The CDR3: CAISLAEGPYEQYF. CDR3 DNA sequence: TGTGCCATCAGCTTAGCGGAGGGGCCCTACGAGCAGTACTTC.

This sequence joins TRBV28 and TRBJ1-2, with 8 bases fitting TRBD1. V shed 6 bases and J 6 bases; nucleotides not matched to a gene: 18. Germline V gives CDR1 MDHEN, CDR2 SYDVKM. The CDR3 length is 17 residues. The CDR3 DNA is TGTGCCAGCAGGTCGGCACAGGGGGATGCGTTGAGGAATGGCTACACCTTC. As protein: CASRSAQGDALRNGYTF.